This passage covers 19 T cell receptor beta chains from one sample sequenced in a study of OX40 agonist ivuxolimab in advanced cancers. Method: immunoSEQ multiplex PCR; TCRdb's copy keeps in-frame clones and lacks some. The table has tens of thousands of clones, more than 75% seen once. This sample comprised CD4+ or CD8+ T cells sorted from blood, obtained in a trial of the OX40 agonist ivuxolimab. The receptors were sampled from an adult with an advanced solid tumor such as melanoma, head and neck, liver or kidney cancer.

The chain uses TRBV5-1 and TRBJ1-6; 7 bases are shared with TRBD1. This CDR3 has 16 amino acids. CDR1 and CDR2 from the germline V gene are SGHRS and YFSETQ. J lost 10 bases, V lost 5 bases, and 15 bases had no gene match. CDR3 amino acids: CASRRTGTASLSPLHF. For the CDR3, the DNA is TGCGCCAGCAGGCGGACCGGGACAGCCTCGTTATCACCCCTCCACTTT.

V and J are TRBV5-6 and TRBJ1-4; no definite D call. V lost 4 bases, J lost 0 bases, and 13 bases lay in between. The germline V gene encodes CDR1 SGHDT and CDR2 YYEEEE. CDR3 size: 16 residues. DNA of the CDR3: TGTGCCAGCAGCACGAGACGGACTGCAACTAATGAAAAACTGTTTTTT. Residues: CASSTRRTATNEKLFF.

The gene calls are TRBV19 and TRBJ1-1; TRBD1 matches 9 bases. Germline V gene data show CDR1 as LNHDA and CDR2 as SQIVND (reference sequence). CDR3 length: 14 amino acids. V shed 4 bases, J shed 5 bases, and the junction held 5 bases outside the gene matches. The CDR3 sequence: CASSRDRVETEAFF. Here the CDR3 DNA reads TGTGCCAGTAGTAGGGACAGGGTCGAAACTGAAGCTTTCTTT.

This clone was observed a handful of times. The genes are TRBV14 and TRBJ1-1, with D possibly being TRBD1 (5 bases). The CDR3 consists of 15 residues. Trimming left V 3 bases short and J 1 base short, with 12 bases between. CDR1 and CDR2 (germline): SGHDN, FVKESK. This CDR3 reads CASSHRQGTNTEAFF. CDR3 nucleotides: TGTGCCAGCAGCCACCGCCAGGGTACGAACACTGAAGCTTTCTTT.

V and J are TRBV28 and TRBJ1-6; D not certain. With 8 bases removed from V and 8 bases from J, the gap between germline ends came to 4 bases. The CDR3 contains 10 residues. Germline V gives CDR1 MDHEN, CDR2 SYDVKM. CDR3 bases: TGTGCCAGCGGCGATTCACCCCTCCACTTT. Translation gives CASGDSPLHF.

The V and J genes are TRBV5-8 and TRBJ2-1, with D hard to call. The CDR3 sequence is 16 residues long. V lost 0 bases, J lost 0 bases, and 10 bases lay in between. Germline values: CDR1 SGHTS, CDR2 YDEGEE. The CDR3: CASSLAIISSYNEQFF. Here the CDR3 DNA reads TGTGCCAGCAGCTTGGCCATAATCAGCTCCTACAATGAGCAGTTCTTC. Supplemented by reference TRBV5-8 and TRBJ2-1, the full variable domain reads EAGVTQSPTHLIKTRGQQATLRCSPISGHTSVYWYQQALGLGLQFLLWYDEGEERNRGNFPPRFSGRQFPNYSSELNVNALELEDSALYLCASSLAIISSYNEQFFGPGTRLTVL.

The DNA for the CDR3 is TGTGCCAGTAGTATCGGGTCCGGGCTAGCCCAAGAGACCCAGTACTTC. Translating gives CASSIGSGLAQETQYF. This chain joins TRBV19 and TRBJ2-5, with D possibly TRBD2 on 5 matching bases. The CDR3 contains 16 residues. Germline loops: CDR1 LNHDA, CDR2 SQIVND (reference sequence). Trimming cost V 3 bases and J 1 base, with 15 bases left between them.

The rearrangement uses TRBV6-5 and TRBJ1-6, with D perhaps matching TRBD1 (5 bases). This CDR3 is built from 15 residues. CDR1 is MNHEY, CDR2 SVGAGI, per germline. V was pared by 5 bases and J by 5 bases, with 13 bases between. DNA of the CDR3: TGTGCCAGCAGTGGGCTGATGACAGATAATTCACCCCTCCACTTT. Residues: CASSGLMTDNSPLHF.

The chain employs TRBV7-9 and TRBJ2-1; 14 nucleotides align to TRBD2. With V trimmed by 0 bases and J by 5 bases, 6 bases remained unmatched. This CDR3 contains 18 residues. Germline CDR1 reads SEHNR; CDR2 reads FQNEAQ (reference sequence). CDR3 nucleotides: TGTGCCAGCAGCTTAGCGGGACTAGCGGGAGTTGGCCACAATGAGCAGTTCTTC. Translation: CASSLAGLAGVGHNEQFF.

The rearrangement joins TRBV19 to TRBJ1-6; D unclear. The V and J ends lost 0 bases and 2 bases respectively, with 5 bases between them. Germline-derived CDR1 and CDR2 are LNHDA and SQIVND (reference sequence). The CDR3 is 15 amino acids. In DNA, the CDR3 is TGTGCCAGTAGTATAGACGGGCCCTATAATTCACCCCTCCACTTT. Translating gives CASSIDGPYNSPLHF.

This chain links TRBV18 with TRBJ2-5; 7 bases agree with TRBD2. V trimming: 4 bases; J trimming: 5 bases; junction bases outside the gene matches: 7. Germline CDR1 reads KGHSH; CDR2 reads LQKENI. The length of the CDR3 is 14 residues. The CDR3 DNA follows: TGTGCCAGCTCACGAATCTCCGGGAGGGAGACCCAGTACTTC. Amino acid sequence: CASSRISGRETQYF.

The sample holds a few counts of this clone. V and J are TRBV5-1 and TRBJ1-1; D perhaps matches TRBD1 (6 bases). Germline CDR1 SGHRS, CDR2 YFSETQ. V was shortened by 0 bases and J by 6 bases, with 9 bases between the two germline ends. This CDR3 spans 13 amino acids. The CDR3, as DNA: TGCGCCAGCAGCTTGGGAAGGGGGGCTGAAGCTTTCTTT. Protein sequence: CASSLGRGAEAFF. Looking up the rest from reference TRBV5-1 and TRBJ1-1 gives the full variable domain: KAGVTQTPRYLIKTRGQQVTLSCSPISGHRSVSWYQQTPGQGLQFLFEYFSETQRNKGNFPGRFSGRQFSNSRSEMNVSTLELGDSALYLCASSLGRGAEAFFGQGTRLTVV.

V is TRBV6-1 and J is TRBJ2-3, with TRBD2 matching over 12 bases. The germline V gene has CDR1 MNHNS and CDR2 SASEGT. V dropped 5 bases and J dropped 4; count of bases not matched to a gene: 4. This CDR3 contains 15 residues. The DNA of the CDR3 is TGTGCCAGCAGTAAACTAGCGGGGGGACCAGATACGCAGTATTTT. It encodes CASSKLAGGPDTQYF.

Note on this clone: A read error may produce the germline difference seen at one junction end. J is TRBJ1-1 and V is TRBV5-1; D is undetermined. Germline-derived CDR1 and CDR2 are SGHRS and YFSETQ. The CDR3 extends over 14 amino acids. CDR3 amino acids: CASSLDMMKTEAFF. The CDR3 nucleotides read TGCGCCAGCAGCTTGGACATGATGAAGACTGAAGCTTTCTTT.

This chain links TRBV2 with TRBJ2-2; TRBD1 aligns across 9 bases. The CDR3 has 15 residues. J gave up 4 bases and V 6 bases, and 6 bases lay outside the gene matches. Germline-derived CDR1 and CDR2 are SNHLY and FYNNEI. The CDR3 is CASRGDREPTGELFF. In DNA, the CDR3 is TGTGCCAGCAGGGGGGACAGGGAACCCACCGGGGAGCTGTTTTTT.

A single count supports this clone. This chain links TRBV10-2 with TRBJ2-5, with D perhaps matching TRBD1 (6 bases). The CDR3 is 14 amino acids. Germline CDR1 is WSHSY and CDR2 is SAAADI. V lost 5 bases, J lost 5 bases, and 15 bases lay in between. The CDR3 is CASSITGSVETQYF. CDR3 in DNA: TGCGCCAGCAGTATCACAGGGAGCGTGGAGACCCAGTACTTC.

This chain joins TRBV7-3 and TRBJ2-5; D gene uncertain. The CDR3 runs 13 residues. V lost 4 bases, J lost 7 bases, and 13 bases lay in between. The V gene's germline CDR1 is SGHTA and CDR2 FQGTGA. The CDR3: CASSSSPGRTQYF. CDR3 DNA sequence: TGTGCCAGCAGCTCCTCCCCAGGAAGGACCCAGTACTTC.

This clone was seen once. V and J are TRBV5-1 and TRBJ1-3; 8 nucleotides align to TRBD1. Germline CDR1 and CDR2: SGHRS and YFSETQ. The CDR3 loop spans 19 amino acids. V was clipped by 4 bases and J by 5 bases; unmatched bases: 20. For the CDR3, the DNA is TGCGCCAGCAGCCTCACCCCTCAGGACAGGGATTGGTTAAGAAACACCATATATTTT. It codes for CASSLTPQDRDWLRNTIYF.

The chain employs TRBV5-5 and TRBJ2-5; no reliable D call. Germline-derived CDR1 and CDR2 are SGHKS and YYEKEE (reference sequence). CDR3 size: 11 residues. V was shortened by 6 bases and J by 4 bases, with 7 bases between the two germline ends. CDR3 bases: TGTGCCAGCATTGTGGGAGAGACCCAGTACTTC. Amino acid sequence: CASIVGETQYF.